This TCR beta chain was identified during a study of control samples from healthy donors and cancer patients. Produced via immunoSEQ multiplex PCR; TCRdb's table is partial and in-frame only. The sample lists 65,000 to 85,000 clones, 87% seen once, with approximately 2.3% in the top ten. Germline assignment: CDR1 LGHDT and CDR2 YNNKEL (reference sequence). Trimming left V 6 bases short and J 3 bases short, with 12 bases between. The CDR3 extends over 13 amino acids. The sequencing sample was made of PBMCs. The V call is TRBV3-1 (or the pseudogene TRBV3-2), the J call TRBJ2-7, with D perhaps being TRBD1 or TRBD2 (7 bases each). The sequence was collected from a woman aged 50 to 65 with head and neck cancer. The CDR3 loop is CASRAGQNYEQYF. The CDR3 DNA reads as TGTGCCAGCAGAGCGGGACAGAACTACGAGCAGTACTTC.